This T cell receptor (beta chain) was recorded in a study of cytomegalovirus exposure and HLA in healthy donors. Study conclusions and caveats: Researchers left out some V segments, among them TRBV6-2 and TRBV6-3, as indistinguishable. With later analysis, a missense DCLRE1C variant became linked to TCR beta V- and J-gene trimming.

As regards this clone: Its specificity is unknown.

This cohort consisted of healthy bone marrow donors. At the time of sampling, donors were nominally healthy, though unrecorded immune exposures were likely. Both 60 Vbeta primers and 13 Jbeta primers went into the PCR. Repertoires were generated with immunoSEQ multiplex PCR, while TCRdb's copy carries only in-frame clones and drops some. The sample lists more than 150,000 clones; about three quarters were seen once. The length of the CDR3 is 17 residues. Trimming cost V 4 bases and J 3 bases; bases outside gene matches: 13. Germline values: CDR1 LNHNV, CDR2 YYDKDF (reference sequence). The rearrangement joins TRBV15 to TRBJ2-3, with 7 bases aligning to TRBD1. Sequencing input: PBMCs. The clonotype originates from a young man in good health and CMV-seronegative. The chain's CDR3 is CATSTRGPRGWTDTQYF. Written as DNA, the CDR3 is TGTGCCACCAGCACGAGAGGGCCCAGGGGGTGGACAGATACGCAGTATTTT.